One TCR beta chain is described in this entry. Its antigen remains unknown. This specimen comes from a study of cytomegalovirus exposure and HLA in healthy donors. Study-level results: Most of the CMV-associated TCR beta chains (in a later analysis) appeared to be HLA-restricted. The classifier reportedly diagnosed cytomegalovirus status with high sensitivity and specificity. Listed as cytomegalovirus-associated were 164 TCR beta chains.

These donors, healthy bone marrow donors, were studied. With 60 Vbeta and 13 Jbeta primers, the PCR was carried out. TCRdb keeps only in-frame clones here, not all; method: immunoSEQ multiplex PCR. The profile shows 130,000 to 150,000 clones, 79% of them singletons. Trimming took 6 bases from V and 3 from J, leaving 18 bases between them. The CDR3 spans 15 residues. Germline CDR1 reads MNHNS; CDR2 reads SASEGT. The sample taken for sequencing was PBMCs. This clonotype originated in a woman aged 40 to 55 in good health and CMV-seropositive. The V and J genes are TRBV6-1 and TRBJ2-7; tentative D call: TRBD2 (6 bases). This CDR3 is CASSIGGTPLYEQYF. CDR3 bases: TGTGCCAGCAGCATTGGGGGGACCCCCCTCTACGAGCAGTACTTC.